Sequencing of this T cell receptor beta chain was carried out in a study of resident and recirculating memory T cells in vitiligo. Clones were read by immunoSEQ multiplex PCR, and TCRdb kept only the in-frame ones, dropping some. The sample has 39,000 or so clones; around 90% are singletons. This CDR3 region has 13 residues. J lost 2 bases, V lost 8 bases, and 5 bases had no gene match. Germline loops: CDR1 MRHNA, CDR2 SNTAGT. The sequencing input was blood. The rearrangement uses TRBV6-4 and TRBJ2-7; 8 nucleotides agree with TRBD1. The sequence was obtained from a male donor with vitiligo. The CDR3 bases are TGTGCCAGCCATAGACAGGGGCCCTACGAGCAGTACTTC. Translating gives CASHRQGPYEQYF.